This TCR beta chain comes out of a study of shared clonotypes between healthy human individuals. Original handling: Owing to the provision of junction-only sequences devoid of quality scores by immunoSEQ, filtering differed. Method: immunoSEQ multiplex PCR; TCRdb's copy keeps in-frame clones and lacks some. V and J calls and clone size are given by that table; D and trimming were obtained from the DNA. Of over 2,000,000 clones in the sample, 93% were seen once. Naive-designated CD8 cells lacked CD45RO, were positively enriched for CCR7, and omitted terminally differentiated effector memory CD45RA+ cells. There were no recent acute infections or vaccinations among the donors, who were healthy HIV-negative adults. Findings and limits, study-wide: Rarefaction showed that sequencing of sorted subsets was incomplete (despite large depth).

In the case of this clone: No antigen is known for it.

CDR1 SQVTM and CDR2 ANQGSEA come from the germline V gene. The V end lost 1 base, the J end lost 6 bases, and 19 bases lay between the germline ends. The length of the CDR3 is 15 residues. V is TRBV29-1 and J is TRBJ2-7; D tentatively reads TRBD1 or TRBD2 (5 bases each). This receptor was obtained from a man younger than 30 in good health. Some clones in this sample may be carry-over from other donors' samples. The sequencing input was naive CD8+ T cells from PBMCs. CDR3 protein: CSVEGAGREKFEQYF. CDR3 bases: TGCAGCGTTGAAGGGGCGGGCAGGGAAAAGTTCGAGCAGTACTTC.